This paragraph reports one T cell receptor beta chain. Its antigen is not known. The data were taken from a study of cytomegalovirus exposure and HLA in healthy donors. Overall study results and limits: It emerged from a later analysis that several of the most significant clusters appeared to be linked to common viral pathogens. In an earlier analysis, about 87% or about 30%: the productive usage of most TCR beta V segments. Overall, approximately 180 TCR beta chains were annotated as cytomegalovirus-associated.

The PCR had 60 Vbeta and 13 Jbeta primers. TCRdb's copy holds only in-frame clones and misses some; the assay was immunoSEQ multiplex PCR. The sample records more than 55,000 clones, around 83% being singletons. Each donor was nominally healthy when sampled (though unrecorded immune exposures were likely). The receptor was isolated from a human donor in good health. The sample comprised PBMCs.

The CDR3 reads CASSQIRGRRGGAFF. CDR3 coding DNA: TGTGCCAGCAGCCAAATCAGGGGGCGCCGGGGTGGAGCTTTCTTT. The chain uses TRBV4-2 and TRBJ1-1; 8 positions match TRBD1. Germline V gene sequence: CDR1 LGHNA, CDR2 YNFKEQ. V shed 2 bases and J 10 bases; nucleotides not matched to a gene: 12. The CDR3 sequence is 15 residues long.